The 23 T cell receptor beta chains reported below all come from one sample, sequenced in a study of shared clonotypes between healthy human individuals. Sequencing used immunoSEQ multiplex PCR; TCRdb keeps in-frame clones, though not all of them. The data contain approximately 1.9 million clones, just under 95% of them singletons. Cells designated naive CD8 were CD45RO-negative and were positively selected for CCR7, with terminally differentiated effector memory CD45RA+ cells excluded. Sequences were obtained from naive CD8+ T cells from PBMCs. The receptors were sampled from a man younger than 30 in good health. Some clones in this sample may be carry-over from other donors' samples.

V is TRBV6-6 and J is TRBJ2-5, with D maybe TRBD2 (6 bases). Germline values: CDR1 MNHNY, CDR2 SVGAGI (reference sequence). The CDR3 is 16 residues long. Trimming removed 1 base at V and 5 bases at J, with 17 bases between. DNA for the CDR3: TGTGCCAGCAGTTACTTTGGGGTGAGAGGGACTGAGACCCAGTACTTC. Translating gives CASSYFGVRGTETQYF.

The V call is TRBV11-2, the J call TRBJ2-1; tentatively, D is TRBD1 or TRBD2 (6 bases each). The V end lost 3 bases, the J end lost 4 bases, and 13 bases lay between the germline ends. This CDR3 spans 15 amino acids. Germline V CDR1 and CDR2: SGHAT, FQNNGV. This CDR3 is CASSLTRGLYNEQFF. The CDR3 bases are TGTGCCAGCAGCTTGACTCGGGGGCTGTACAATGAGCAGTTCTTC. The full variable domain, rest sourced from reference TRBV11-2 and TRBJ2-1, is EAGVAQSPRYKIIEKRQSVAFWCNPISGHATLYWYQQILGQGPKLLIQFQNNGVVDDSQLPKDRFSAERLKGVDSTLKIQPAKLEDSAVYLCASSLTRGLYNEQFFGPGTRLTVL.

In DNA form, the CDR3 reads TGTGCCAGCAGTGACTGGACAAATCAGCCCCAGCATTTT. Amino acids: CASSDWTNQPQHF. V and J are TRBV6-1 and TRBJ1-5; D is possibly TRBD1 (5 bases). V gave up 3 bases and J gave up 4 bases, with 7 bases separating them. Germline values: CDR1 MNHNS, CDR2 SASEGT. This CDR3 spans 13 amino acids.

This chain joins TRBV9 and TRBJ2-1; a possible D gene is TRBD1 (5 bases). The CDR3 has 13 amino acids. Per germline, CDR1 SGDLS and CDR2 YYNGEE. Between the trimmed V and J ends, which lost 3 bases and 6 bases, there was a span of 10 bases. CDR3 nucleotide sequence: TGTGCCAGCAGCGATGGACACCGCAATGAGCAGTTCTTC. It specifies CASSDGHRNEQFF.

The chain joins TRBV4-1 to TRBJ1-1, with D possibly being TRBD1 (5 bases). CDR3 length equals 17 residues. CDR1 MGHRA and CDR2 YSYEKL come from the germline V gene. V lost 3 bases and J lost 10, with 27 bases in between. This CDR3 reads CASSHTRWQGTERGAFF. As DNA, the CDR3 is TGCGCCAGCAGCCATACCCGTTGGCAGGGAACCGAGAGGGGAGCTTTCTTT.

The chain employs TRBV28 and TRBJ1-1; possible D gene TRBD1, 6 bases. Germline V gene sequence: CDR1 MDHEN, CDR2 SYDVKM. The CDR3 consists of 13 residues. V shed 10 bases and J shed 8 bases, with 20 bases lying between them. CDR3 bases: TGTGCCACCAATGTTCTGGGGGGCGCCGAAGCTTTCTTT. Its translation: CATNVLGGAEAFF.

This chain connects TRBV9 to TRBJ2-1; D is perhaps TRBD2 (6 bases). Germline V gene sequence: CDR1 SGDLS, CDR2 YYNGEE. The CDR3 has 15 residues. V lost 4 bases to trimming and J lost 2 bases, with 13 bases between them. The CDR3 sequence: CASSPAGPTYNEQFF. CDR3 nucleotide sequence: TGTGCCAGCAGCCCTGCGGGACCCACCTACAATGAGCAGTTCTTC.

The rearrangement joins TRBV6-5 to TRBJ1-1; the D is unclear. The V gene lost 4 bases and the J gene lost 5 bases, with 17 bases spanning the gap. This CDR3 spans 15 amino acids. Germline CDR1 and CDR2: MNHEY and SVGAGI. CDR3 loop: CASSSPVEGRTEAFF. The CDR3 DNA is TGTGCCAGCAGTTCCCCGGTGGAGGGTAGGACTGAAGCTTTCTTT.

This rearrangement joins TRBV7-8 to TRBJ1-2; 7 positions match TRBD1. Looked up from germline, CDR1 is SGHVS and CDR2 is FQNEAQ. The CDR3 is made up of 15 amino acids. Trimming at V came to 5 bases and at J to 6 bases, leaving 12 bases not matched to a gene. The CDR3 DNA is TGTGCCAGCAGCCCAACGGACAGGTACAATCATGGCTACACCTTC. Its protein product is CASSPTDRYNHGYTF.

This clone was picked up a small number of times. The J gene is TRBJ1-5, the V gene TRBV6-5, with D unresolved. The length of the CDR3 is 14 residues. The V and J ends lost 5 bases and 6 bases respectively, with 14 bases between them. Germline assignment: CDR1 MNHEY and CDR2 SVGAGI. In DNA form, the CDR3 reads TGTGCCAGCAGTCTAAGTGGGTATAGTCAGCCCCAGCATTTT. It specifies CASSLSGYSQPQHF.

The chain carries TRBV28 and TRBJ2-7; D is undetermined. Per germline, CDR1 MDHEN and CDR2 SYDVKM. This CDR3 has 13 amino acids. Trimming shortened V by 6 bases and J by 0 bases, and 9 bases separated the two germline ends. The CDR3 coding sequence is TGTGCCAGCAGAAACGTCCGCTCCTACGAGCAGTACTTC. Its protein is CASRNVRSYEQYF.

The rearrangement links TRBV27 to TRBJ2-1; the match to TRBD1 covers 7 bases. The CDR3 is 15 residues long. Germline V lookup: CDR1 MNHEY, CDR2 SMNVEV (reference sequence). V shed 5 bases, J shed 4 bases, and the junction held 8 bases outside the gene matches. CDR3: CASSIDRAGYNEQFF. The CDR3 DNA is TGTGCCAGCAGTATCGACAGGGCTGGGTACAATGAGCAGTTCTTC.

V gene TRBV6-5 combines with J gene TRBJ1-2; weak D call: TRBD1 (5 bases). The CDR3 runs to 14 residues. Germline V gene lookup returns CDR1 MNHEY and CDR2 SVGAGI. Deletions cut 2 bases from V and 4 bases from J, with 11 bases between. The CDR3: CASSYRLGTYGYTF. CDR3 bases: TGTGCCAGCAGTTACCGGTTGGGGACCTATGGCTACACCTTC.

The chain combines TRBV6-5 with TRBJ2-2, with D maybe TRBD2 (5 bases). Trimming removed 5 bases at V and 6 bases at J, with 16 bases between. This CDR3 contains 15 residues. The germline V gene has CDR1 MNHEY and CDR2 SVGAGI. The CDR3 DNA is TGTGCCAGCAGTAGCGTGAGGGCCTGGTCCGGGGAGCTGTTTTTT. Translated: CASSSVRAWSGELFF.

This clone was found once. The J gene is TRBJ2-1, the V gene TRBV7-7, with TRBD2 as a possible D gene (5 bases). CDR1 and CDR2 from the germline V gene are SSHAT and FNYEAQ (reference sequence). CDR3 length equals 16 residues. The V gene lost 5 bases and the J gene lost 0 bases, with 14 bases spanning the gap. The CDR3 sequence: CASSPDYQSSYNEQFF. The CDR3 nucleotides are TGTGCCAGCAGCCCAGACTACCAGAGCTCCTACAATGAGCAGTTCTTC.

This chain connects TRBV9 to TRBJ2-1; TRBD1 agrees at 8 bases. Germline CDR1 SGDLS, CDR2 YYNGEE. The V gene end was trimmed by 4 bases and the J gene end by 5 bases; junction bases not matched to a gene: 5. CDR3 length: 14 residues. CDR3 region: CASSPGQADNEQFF. The DNA of the CDR3 is TGTGCCAGCAGCCCGGGACAGGCTGACAATGAGCAGTTCTTC.

The chain uses TRBV5-4 and TRBJ1-1; weak D call: TRBD1 (6 bases). Per germline, CDR1 SGHNT and CDR2 YYREEE (reference sequence). CDR3 length equals 14 residues. V lost 4 bases and J 1 base, leaving 11 bases between the germline ends. The CDR3 bases are TGTGCCAGCAGCCGACAGACAGGGAACACTGAAGCTTTCTTT. It encodes CASSRQTGNTEAFF. The complete variable domain, with remaining parts taken from reference TRBV5-4 and TRBJ1-1, reads ETGVTQSPTHLIKTRGQQVTLRCSSQSGHNTVSWYQQALGQGPQFIFQYYREEENGRGNFPPRFSGLQFPNYSSELNVNALELDDSALYLCASSRQTGNTEAFFGQGTRLTVV.

The chain carries TRBV4-1 and TRBJ2-7, with TRBD2 matching over 8 bases. The germline CDR1 and CDR2 sequences are MGHRA and YSYEKL. The V segment lost 4 bases and the J segment 2 bases; nucleotides outside the gene matches: 4. The CDR3 is 14 amino acids. This CDR3 is CASSLGRVPYEQYF. The CDR3 DNA reads TGCGCCAGCAGCCTCGGGAGGGTGCCCTACGAGCAGTACTTC.

The chain combines TRBV13 with TRBJ2-1; D uncertain. CDR3 length: 14 amino acids. Deletions cut 3 bases from V and 8 bases from J, with 14 bases between. The germline gives CDR1 PRHDT, CDR2 FYEKMQ (reference sequence). As DNA, the CDR3 is TGTGCCAGCAGCTTCGAGACCAGAGCCTATGAGCAGTTCTTC. It codes for CASSFETRAYEQFF.

As regards this clone: One end of the junction is discordant with germline, which a read error may explain. The chain couples TRBV19 to TRBJ1-2; D is uncertain. Germline loops: CDR1 LNHDA, CDR2 SQIVND (reference sequence). This CDR3 comprises 16 residues. CDR3 DNA: TGTGCCAGCAGTATCCCACAGACGCTCACCACGGATGGCTACACCTTC. This codes for CASSIPQTLTTDGYTF. The entire variable domain, with the rest obtained from reference TRBV19 and TRBJ1-2, is as follows: DGGITQSPKYLFRKEGQNVTLSCEQNLNHDAMYWYRQDPGQGLRLIYYSQIVNDFQKGDIAEGYSVSREKKESFPLTVTSAQKNPTAFYLCASSIPQTLTTDGYTFGSGTRLTVV.

The chain joins TRBV18 to TRBJ2-7; tentatively, D is TRBD1 or TRBD2 (5 bases each). Germline V gene data show CDR1 as KGHSH and CDR2 as LQKENI. CDR3 length: 14 amino acids. Trimming shortened V by 4 bases and J by 3 bases, and 13 bases separated the two germline ends. The CDR3 is CASSLGALFYEQYF. In DNA, the CDR3 is TGTGCCAGCTCACTCGGGGCCCTATTCTACGAGCAGTACTTC.

CDR3 amino acids: CASSLVAGWSYEQYF. The CDR3, as DNA: TGTGCCAGCAGTCTCGTGGCAGGGTGGTCCTACGAGCAGTACTTC. The rearrangement uses TRBV11-2 and TRBJ2-7, with a tentative D call TRBD1 (5 bases). Looked up from germline, CDR1 is SGHAT and CDR2 is FQNNGV. V lost 6 bases and J 1 base, leaving 16 bases between the germline ends. The CDR3 totals 15 residues. Variable domain in full (rest from reference TRBV11-2 and TRBJ2-7): EAGVAQSPRYKIIEKRQSVAFWCNPISGHATLYWYQQILGQGPKLLIQFQNNGVVDDSQLPKDRFSAERLKGVDSTLKIQPAKLEDSAVYLCASSLVAGWSYEQYFGPGTRLTVT.

This chain uses TRBV2 with TRBJ2-6; D is unresolved. V was clipped by 7 bases and J by 0 bases, with 10 bases between them. The CDR3 runs to 15 residues. CDR1 is SNHLY and CDR2 is FYNNEI in the germline V gene. The CDR3 reads CASNGGPSGANVLTF. CDR3 sequence (DNA): TGTGCCAGCAACGGCGGACCCTCTGGGGCCAACGTCCTGACTTTC.